The following is a T cell receptor (beta chain) sequence with its context. In the study's own analysis: Nucleated cell number was recorded as an estimate derived from reference gene primer amplification. The data were produced by immunoSEQ multiplex PCR, yet TCRdb's version contains in-frame clones alone and is incomplete. D and trimming were read from the DNA, whereas the V and J calls and clone size are those reported in that table. The data hold 1,500 to 2,000 clones, with around 69% observed a single time. This entry is derived from a study of blood T cell repertoires in COVID-19. Overall study: The study drew acute and convalescent COVID-19 samples from the United States, Italy and Spain. T cells, B-cell-depleted T cells, or PBMCs supplied cDNA or gDNA.

Germline V gene lookup returns CDR1 SGHRS and CDR2 YFSETQ. The V end lost 3 bases, the J end lost 1 base, and 7 bases lay between the germline ends. The CDR3 is 13 residues long. The V and J genes are TRBV5-1 and TRBJ1-2, with D unresolved. This sequence originates from a man between 70 and 80 years old with active COVID-19. Sequenced sample: peripheral blood. CDR3 sequence (DNA): TGCGCCAGCAGCTACCTAATTAACTATGGCTACACCTTC. Translating gives CASSYLINYGYTF.